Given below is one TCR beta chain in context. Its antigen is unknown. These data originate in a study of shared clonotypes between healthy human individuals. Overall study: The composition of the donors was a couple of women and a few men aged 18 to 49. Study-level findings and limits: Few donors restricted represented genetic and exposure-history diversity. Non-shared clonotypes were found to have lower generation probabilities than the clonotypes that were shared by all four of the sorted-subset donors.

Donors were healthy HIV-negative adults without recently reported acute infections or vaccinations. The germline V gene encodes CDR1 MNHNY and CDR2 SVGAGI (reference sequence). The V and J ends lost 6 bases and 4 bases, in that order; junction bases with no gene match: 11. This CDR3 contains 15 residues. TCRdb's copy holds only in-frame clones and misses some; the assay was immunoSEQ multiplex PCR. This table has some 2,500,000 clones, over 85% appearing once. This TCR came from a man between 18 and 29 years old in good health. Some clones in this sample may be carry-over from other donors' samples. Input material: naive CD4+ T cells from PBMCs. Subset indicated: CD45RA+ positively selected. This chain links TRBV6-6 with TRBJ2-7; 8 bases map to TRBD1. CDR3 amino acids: CASRKTAGGRYEQYF. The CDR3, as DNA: TGTGCCAGCAGAAAAACGGCAGGGGGCAGGTACGAGCAGTACTTC.